These 18 T cell receptor beta chains came from one sample sequenced in a study of human thymus T cells. Thymic samples were excised during corrective heart operations. Clones were read by immunoSEQ multiplex PCR, and TCRdb kept only the in-frame ones, dropping some. The profile shows around 130,000 clones, around 94% of them singletons. Sequences were obtained from thymus tissue. These receptors were taken from a boy in the first two years of life with a congenital heart defect but otherwise immunologically healthy.

The chain employs TRBV4-3 and TRBJ1-2; D is perhaps TRBD1 (5 bases). With 1 base removed from V and 8 bases from J, the gap between germline ends came to 23 bases. Germline CDR1 and CDR2: LGHNA and YSLEER. CDR3 length equals 17 residues. The CDR3 DNA sequence: TGCGCCAGCAGCCAAGCAATTTTGTATCGTCCGGGACCCGGCTACACCTTC. It translates to CASSQAILYRPGPGYTF.

The genes are TRBV4-3 and TRBJ1-3; TRBD1 might be the D (5 bases). V lost 1 base to trimming and J lost 0 bases, with 10 bases between them. Germline V CDR1 and CDR2: LGHNA, YSLEER. The CDR3 runs 16 residues. The CDR3 bases are TGCGCCAGCAGCCAAGTTCAGGGACTCTCTGGAAACACCATATATTTT. Translation gives CASSQVQGLSGNTIYF.

V usage is TRBV2 and J usage is TRBJ1-4, with D possibly being TRBD1 (5 bases). Trimming stripped 0 bases from V and 8 bases from J, with 16 bases between. CDR1 SNHLY and CDR2 FYNNEI come from the germline V gene. This CDR3 is 16 amino acids long. CDR3: CASSEASRDPREKLFF. The CDR3 DNA reads TGTGCCAGCAGTGAAGCGAGCCGGGACCCCCGGGAAAAACTGTTTTTT.

This rearrangement joins TRBV4-3 to TRBJ2-3; 15 bases line up with TRBD2. V was pared by 0 bases and J by 1 base, with 2 bases of the junction left unmatched. Germline V lookup: CDR1 LGHNA, CDR2 YSLEER. The CDR3 consists of 18 residues. CDR3 in amino acids: CASSQDGLAGGRTDTQYF. CDR3 DNA sequence: TGCGCCAGCAGCCAAGATGGACTAGCGGGGGGGCGCACAGATACGCAGTATTTT.

V and J are TRBV4-1 and TRBJ1-6; 7 bases map to TRBD1. Germline CDR1 and CDR2: MGHRA and YSYEKL. This CDR3 contains 18 residues. J gave up 3 bases and V 0 bases, and 8 bases lay outside the gene matches. This chain's CDR3 is CASSQDGADRFYNSPLHF. CDR3 nucleotides: TGCGCCAGCAGCCAAGATGGGGCGGACAGGTTCTATAATTCACCCCTCCACTTT.

CDR3 residues: CASRFNPNSPLHF. CDR3 DNA: TGTGCCAGCAGGTTCAACCCCAATTCACCCCTCCACTTT. This rearrangement joins TRBV6-1 to TRBJ1-6, with D unclear. The CDR3 extends over 13 amino acids. Trimming cost V 6 bases and J 7 bases, with 10 bases left between them. Germline CDR1 is MNHNS and CDR2 is SASEGT.

This chain connects TRBV9 to TRBJ2-3; TRBD2 aligns across 8 bases. Germline CDR1 and CDR2: SGDLS and YYNGEE. This CDR3 comprises 15 residues. V gave up 2 bases and J gave up 5 bases; unmatched junction bases: 7. The CDR3 protein is CASSVKRGLLDTQYF. The CDR3 coding sequence is TGTGCCAGCAGCGTTAAGCGGGGGTTGTTAGATACGCAGTATTTT.

The chain employs TRBV4-3 and TRBJ2-1, with 8 bases lining up with TRBD2. Per the germline V gene, CDR1 is LGHNA and CDR2 is YSLEER. V shed 0 bases and J 9 bases; nucleotides not matched to a gene: 13. The length of the CDR3 is 17 residues. CDR3: CASSQDLRGGLDSEQFF. The DNA for the CDR3 is TGCGCCAGCAGCCAAGATCTCCGGGGGGGGCTGGATAGTGAGCAGTTCTTC.

In regard to this clone: The junction differs from germline at one of its ends, possibly a read error. The chain combines TRBV7-7 with TRBJ2-5; D may match TRBD1 or TRBD2 (5 bases each). Per the germline V gene, CDR1 is SSHAT and CDR2 is FNYEAQ (reference sequence). This CDR3 is built from 14 residues. CDR3 region: CASSLGTVSETQYF. CDR3 coding DNA: TGTGCTAGCAGCTTAGGGACCGTGAGTGAGACCCAGTACTTC. Full variable domain (remainder filled in from reference TRBV7-7 and TRBJ2-5): GAGVSQSPRYKVTKRGQDVTLRCDPISSHATLYWYQQALGQGPEFLTYFNYEAQPDKSGLPSDRFSAERPEGSISTLTIQRTEQRDSAMYRCASSLGTVSETQYFGPGTRLLVL.

V is TRBV19 and J is TRBJ1-5; no reliable D call. Germline CDR1 LNHDA, CDR2 SQIVND (reference sequence). The CDR3 consists of 16 residues. Trimming stripped 4 bases from V and 5 bases from J, with 18 bases between. The chain's CDR3 is CASSTPPRGIYQPQHF. As DNA, the CDR3 is TGTGCCAGTAGTACCCCCCCTCGAGGGATCTATCAGCCCCAGCATTTT.

This chain links TRBV6-6 with TRBJ2-7; no clear D gene. The V and J ends lost 5 bases and 3 bases respectively, with 11 bases between them. CDR1 MNHNY and CDR2 SVGAGI come from the germline V gene (reference sequence). The CDR3 loop spans 13 amino acids. The DNA of the CDR3 is TGTGCCAGCAGTCCCACGAGTAACTACGAGCAGTACTTC. This encodes CASSPTSNYEQYF.

This chain links TRBV7-8 with TRBJ1-2, with 8 bases that match TRBD1. Trimming at V came to 3 bases and at J to 0 bases, leaving 3 bases not matched to a gene. The CDR3 runs to 15 residues. Germline CDR1 SGHVS, CDR2 FQNEAQ. The CDR3 region has the DNA TGTGCCAGCAGCTTCGGGACAGGTGCTAACTATGGCTACACCTTC. It yields the protein CASSFGTGANYGYTF. Full variable domain (outside the CDR3, taken from reference TRBV7-8 and TRBJ1-2): GAGVSQSPRYKVAKRGQDVALRCDPISGHVSLFWYQQALGQGPEFLTYFQNEAQLDKSGLPSDRFFAERPEGSVSTLKIQRTQQEDSAVYLCASSFGTGANYGYTFGSGTRLTVV.

This chain connects TRBV19 to TRBJ2-1; D is perhaps TRBD1 (6 bases). CDR3 length equals 14 residues. The V and J ends lost 6 bases and 7 bases respectively, with 16 bases between them. Germline lookup yields CDR1 LNHDA and CDR2 SQIVND (reference sequence). For the CDR3, the DNA is TGTGCCAGTAGCGATTCCGGGACATTTAATGAGCAGTTCTTC. Translated, it gives CASSDSGTFNEQFF.

The rearrangement uses TRBV11-2 and TRBJ2-1, with TRBD2 identical over 7 bases. The CDR3 spans 15 residues. Germline CDR1 reads SGHAT; CDR2 reads FQNNGV. After removal of 1 base from V and 9 bases from J, the junction contained 9 bases not matched to a gene. The CDR3 is CASSLGLAVSCEQFF. As DNA, the CDR3 is TGTGCCAGCAGCTTAGGGCTAGCGGTCTCGTGTGAGCAGTTCTTC.

This clone was picked up one time. This chain uses TRBV7-2 with TRBJ1-1; D is unresolved. Germline V gives CDR1 SGHTA, CDR2 FQGNSA. CDR3 length: 13 residues. Deletions cut 1 base from V and 8 bases from J, with 11 bases between. The CDR3 DNA follows: TGTGCCAGCAGCTTAGTTTGGGGTGAGGAAGCTTTCTTT. It codes for CASSLVWGEEAFF.

The chain carries TRBV4-3 and TRBJ2-6, with D perhaps being TRBD1 or TRBD2 (5 bases each). V lost 4 bases, J lost 1 base, and 17 bases lay in between. Germline assignment: CDR1 LGHNA and CDR2 YSLEER. The CDR3 has 18 residues. DNA for the CDR3: TGCGCCAGCAGCCCAATATTTAGGGGCGGGTCTGGGGCCAACGTCCTGACTTTC. Its protein product is CASSPIFRGGSGANVLTF.

V usage is TRBV14 and J usage is TRBJ1-4; 7 positions match TRBD1. This CDR3 has 15 amino acids. The junction had 5 bases not matched to a gene; V was cut back by 1 base and J by 6 bases. Germline V gene lookup returns CDR1 SGHDN and CDR2 FVKESK. The CDR3 DNA reads as TGTGCCAGCAGCCAAGGAGGGGGCGCGGATGAAAAACTGTTTTTT. The encoded protein is CASSQGGGADEKLFF. Variable domain in full (rest from reference TRBV14 and TRBJ1-4): EAGVTQFPSHSVIEKGQTVTLRCDPISGHDNLYWYRRVMGKEIKFLLHFVKESKQDESGMPNNRFLAERTGGTYSTLKVQPAELEDSGVYFCASSQGGGADEKLFFGSGTQLSVL.

The gene calls are TRBV5-1 and TRBJ2-3; 7 bases match TRBD1. The V gene end was trimmed by 3 bases and the J gene end by 14 bases; junction bases not matched to a gene: 6. The CDR3 spans 11 residues. Germline CDR1 is SGHRS and CDR2 is YFSETQ. The CDR3 bases are TGCGCCAGCAGCTGGACAGGACGGTGGTATTTT. Encoded protein: CASSWTGRWYF.